This record looks at one TCR beta chain sequence and its context. The data derive from a study of T cell changes during pregnancy in multiple sclerosis. Repertoires were generated with immunoSEQ multiplex PCR, while TCRdb's copy carries only in-frame clones and drops some. Of 20,000 to 25,000 clones listed, about 90% were seen once; the top ten hold under 10%. CDR1 and CDR2 from the germline V gene are MNHEY and SMNVEV (reference sequence). This CDR3 comprises 13 residues. Sequences were derived from CD8+ T cells from peripheral blood mononuclear cells, sampled after pregnancy. This clonotype was sampled from a female donor with multiple sclerosis, enrolled in a pregnancy study. The rearrangement uses TRBV27 and TRBJ2-3; 7 bases agree with TRBD1. CDR3 bases: TGTGTCGTTATAGACAGGGTTACAGATACGCAGTATTTT. It specifies CVVIDRVTDTQYF.